This T cell receptor beta chain is from a study of blood T cell repertoires in COVID-19. Study as a whole: Spain, Italy and the United States supplied samples that represented acute and convalescent COVID-19. PBMCs, B-cell-depleted T cells, or T cells provided the cDNA or gDNA that made up the material.

Trimming pared 8 bases from V and 4 bases from J, leaving 20 bases between. Germline assignment: CDR1 MNHEY and CDR2 SVGAGI. The CDR3 is 15 amino acids. Original processing methods: The assay estimated nucleated cells by amplifying reference gene primers. Repertoires were generated with immunoSEQ multiplex PCR, while TCRdb's copy carries only in-frame clones and drops some. V, J and clone size are taken as reported in that table, and D and trimming were inferred from the DNA itself. The sample holds some 23,000 clones, around nine tenths seen once. V gene TRBV6-5 combines with J gene TRBJ1-1; a weak D match, TRBD1 (5 bases). The sequence derives from a human donor in a cohort sampled during active COVID-19. The sample comprised peripheral blood. The CDR3 reads CASLSRAGVITEAFF. The CDR3 DNA reads as TGTGCCAGCCTATCTCGTGCGGGGGTAATCACTGAAGCTTTCTTT.